These T cell receptor beta chains were read from a single sample in a study of blood T cell repertoires in COVID-19. Clones were sequenced by immunoSEQ multiplex PCR, and TCRdb holds only the in-frame ones, with some missing. The sample shows just over 50,000 clones, more than 85% of them seen only once. Sequenced input: peripheral blood. Receptors originate from a human donor with active COVID-19. The donor label of this sample is uncertain. CDR3s include the opening cysteine and the closing phenylalanine or tryptophan. Each record gives: J gene, clone size, D gene, V gene, CDR3 protein, CDR3 DNA. A D gene is named only where the DNA matches it firmly. The size of a clone is reported for some rows only, either as once, few or many, or as a class for expanded clones.

j_call: TRBJ1-2
clone_size: -
d_call: TRBD1
v_call: TRBV10-3
cdr3_aa: CAISIAQGAVNGYTF
cdr3_nt: TGTGCCATCAGTATCGCGCAGGGGGCGGTCAATGGCTACACCTTC

j_call: TRBJ2-1
clone_size: -
d_call: TRBD2
v_call: TRBV4-1
cdr3_aa: CASSQTGTNYNEQFF
cdr3_nt: TGCGCCAGCAGCCAAACCGGGACTAACTACAATGAGCAGTTCTTC

j_call: TRBJ2-3
clone_size: -
d_call: -
v_call: TRBV4-1
cdr3_aa: CASSTKLGRLAVDTQYF
cdr3_nt: TGCGCCAGCAGCACCAAGTTGGGGCGATTGGCAGTAGATACGCAGTATTTT

j_call: TRBJ2-3
clone_size: once
d_call: TRBD2
v_call: TRBV4-2
cdr3_aa: CASSQDPRAGATTDTQYF
cdr3_nt: TGTGCCAGCAGCCAAGATCCCAGAGCGGGGGCTACCACAGATACGCAGTATTTT

j_call: TRBJ1-1
clone_size: -
d_call: -
v_call: TRBV7-9
cdr3_aa: CASSAATAGNTEAFF
cdr3_nt: TGTGCCAGCAGCGCCGCCACGGCAGGGAACACTGAAGCTTTCTTT

j_call: TRBJ1-4
clone_size: -
d_call: TRBD1
v_call: TRBV7-9
cdr3_aa: CASSSGQTPTNEKLFF
cdr3_nt: TGTGCCAGCAGCTCGGGACAGACTCCAACTAATGAAAAACTGTTTTTT

j_call: TRBJ1-2
clone_size: -
d_call: -
v_call: TRBV20-1
cdr3_aa: CSVRGGYGYTF
cdr3_nt: TGCAGTGTTCGGGGGGGGTATGGCTACACCTTC

j_call: TRBJ1-5
clone_size: -
d_call: TRBD1
v_call: TRBV2
cdr3_aa: CASSVYRGSGVLLRPQHF
cdr3_nt: TGTGCCAGCAGTGTATACAGGGGTTCGGGGGTCCTCCTCCGGCCCCAGCATTTT

j_call: TRBJ2-5
clone_size: -
d_call: -
v_call: TRBV21-1
cdr3_aa: CASSKKLTGQGTRLVKETQYF
cdr3_nt: TGTGCCAGCAGCAAAAAATTGACCGGACAGGGTACAAGGCTTGTCAAAGAGACCCAGTACTTC

j_call: TRBJ2-5
clone_size: -
d_call: TRBD2
v_call: TRBV3-1/TRBV3-2
cdr3_aa: CASSQGVAGGQETQYF
cdr3_nt: TGTGCCAGCAGCCAAGGGGTAGCGGGGGGCCAGGAGACCCAGTACTTC

j_call: TRBJ2-7
clone_size: -
d_call: -
v_call: TRBV29-1
cdr3_aa: CSVAESGTHFYEQYF
cdr3_nt: TGCAGCGTAGCGGAATCCGGGACACATTTCTACGAGCAGTACTTC

j_call: TRBJ2-3
clone_size: few
d_call: -
v_call: TRBV7-2
cdr3_aa: CASSLNRDTQYF
cdr3_nt: TGTGCCAGCAGCTTAAACAGAGATACGCAGTATTTT

j_call: TRBJ2-3
clone_size: -
d_call: -
v_call: TRBV7-3
cdr3_aa: CASSLTGGQVTTQYF
cdr3_nt: TGTGCCAGCAGCTTAACGGGAGGACAGGTTACTACGCAGTATTTT

j_call: TRBJ1-5
clone_size: once
d_call: -
v_call: TRBV28
cdr3_aa: CASRPGLKGDNQPQHF
cdr3_nt: TGTGCCAGCAGACCGGGACTAAAGGGGGATAATCAGCCCCAGCATTTT

j_call: TRBJ1-2
clone_size: -
d_call: TRBD1
v_call: TRBV18
cdr3_aa: CASSPQGQTNYGYTF
cdr3_nt: TGTGCCAGCTCACCTCAGGGACAGACTAACTATGGCTACACCTTC

j_call: TRBJ2-3
clone_size: -
d_call: -
v_call: TRBV6-6
cdr3_aa: CASSSEGSLTDTQYF
cdr3_nt: TGTGCCAGCAGCTCAGAGGGATCCCTCACAGATACGCAGTATTTT

j_call: TRBJ1-2
clone_size: -
d_call: TRBD1
v_call: TRBV27
cdr3_aa: CASRIGTGWGYTF
cdr3_nt: TGTGCCAGCAGAATTGGGACAGGGTGGGGCTACACCTTC

j_call: TRBJ2-7
clone_size: -
d_call: -
v_call: TRBV5-6
cdr3_aa: CASSLAQGALYGGAAEQYF
cdr3_nt: TGTGCCAGCAGCTTGGCACAGGGGGCGCTTTACGGGGGGGCCGCCGAGCAGTACTTC

j_call: TRBJ1-2
clone_size: -
d_call: TRBD1
v_call: TRBV5-6
cdr3_aa: CASSLVRDRGLDGYTF
cdr3_nt: TGTGCCAGCAGCTTGGTTCGGGACAGGGGGCTCGATGGCTACACCTTC

j_call: TRBJ2-1
clone_size: -
d_call: TRBD2
v_call: TRBV5-6
cdr3_aa: CASSFASGVRDEQFF
cdr3_nt: TGTGCCAGCAGCTTTGCTAGCGGGGTTCGCGATGAGCAGTTCTTC

j_call: TRBJ2-2
clone_size: -
d_call: -
v_call: TRBV5-8
cdr3_aa: CASSQLQATGELFF
cdr3_nt: TGTGCCAGCAGCCAACTACAGGCCACCGGGGAGCTGTTTTTT

j_call: TRBJ1-5
clone_size: -
d_call: TRBD1
v_call: TRBV19
cdr3_aa: CASQHRQGGRNQPQHF
cdr3_nt: TGTGCCAGTCAACATCGACAGGGCGGTCGCAATCAGCCCCAGCATTTT

j_call: TRBJ2-3
clone_size: once
d_call: TRBD2
v_call: TRBV7-2
cdr3_aa: CASSPTGLGLGTQYF
cdr3_nt: TGTGCCAGCAGCCCCACGGGACTAGGCTTAGGTACGCAGTATTTT

j_call: TRBJ2-3
clone_size: -
d_call: -
v_call: TRBV4-1
cdr3_aa: CASSQYRGGGTDTQYF
cdr3_nt: TGCGCCAGCAGCCAATACAGGGGCGGGGGCACAGATACGCAGTATTTT

j_call: TRBJ1-1
clone_size: -
d_call: TRBD1
v_call: TRBV3-1/TRBV3-2
cdr3_aa: CASRVGQGRYYQNTEAFF
cdr3_nt: TGTGCCAGCAGGGTGGGACAGGGGAGATACTACCAGAACACTGAAGCTTTCTTT

j_call: TRBJ1-4
clone_size: -
d_call: -
v_call: TRBV18
cdr3_aa: CASSPNTGSNEKLFF
cdr3_nt: TGTGCCAGCTCACCTAATACAGGGTCTAATGAAAAACTGTTTTTT

j_call: TRBJ2-4
clone_size: -
d_call: TRBD1
v_call: TRBV7-8
cdr3_aa: CASSQNRLQGSAKNIQYF
cdr3_nt: TGTGCCAGCAGCCAGAATAGGTTACAGGGGAGTGCCAAAAACATTCAGTACTTC

j_call: TRBJ2-3
clone_size: -
d_call: TRBD2
v_call: TRBV4-3
cdr3_aa: CASSQGLGGDTDTQYF
cdr3_nt: TGCGCCAGCAGCCAAGGTCTCGGGGGGGACACAGATACGCAGTATTTT

j_call: TRBJ1-3
clone_size: -
d_call: -
v_call: TRBV12-3/TRBV12-4
cdr3_aa: CASGSSSGNTIYF
cdr3_nt: TGTGCCAGCGGTTCCAGCTCTGGAAACACCATATATTTT

j_call: TRBJ1-6
clone_size: -
d_call: TRBD1
v_call: TRBV5-1
cdr3_aa: CASSTRTGNSPLHF
cdr3_nt: TGCGCCAGCAGCACCCGGACAGGAAATTCACCCCTCCACTTT

j_call: TRBJ2-5
clone_size: -
d_call: TRBD2
v_call: TRBV9
cdr3_aa: CASSILSGGLQETQYF
cdr3_nt: TGTGCCAGCAGCATCCTTAGCGGGGGGCTCCAAGAGACCCAGTACTTC

j_call: TRBJ2-7
clone_size: -
d_call: -
v_call: TRBV4-1
cdr3_aa: CASSQGLLSPYEQYF
cdr3_nt: TGCGCCAGCAGCCAAGGACTATTATCTCCCTACGAGCAGTACTTC

j_call: TRBJ2-3
clone_size: -
d_call: TRBD2
v_call: TRBV4-3
cdr3_aa: CASSQDLGRGSPDTQYF
cdr3_nt: TGCGCCAGCAGCCAAGATCTAGGGCGGGGGAGTCCAGATACGCAGTATTTT

j_call: TRBJ1-5
clone_size: -
d_call: -
v_call: TRBV4-1
cdr3_aa: CASSPTSVLTGSNQPQHF
cdr3_nt: TGCGCCAGCAGCCCCACTTCCGTCCTTACAGGTAGCAATCAGCCCCAGCATTTT

j_call: TRBJ2-3
clone_size: -
d_call: -
v_call: TRBV5-4
cdr3_aa: CASSSDTARARTDTQYF
cdr3_nt: TGTGCCAGCAGCTCGGATACTGCCAGGGCCCGCACAGATACGCAGTATTTT

j_call: TRBJ1-1
clone_size: -
d_call: -
v_call: TRBV19
cdr3_aa: CASRLQGGNTEAFF
cdr3_nt: TGTGCCAGTAGGCTACAGGGTGGGAACACTGAAGCTTTCTTT

j_call: TRBJ1-2
clone_size: -
d_call: -
v_call: TRBV19
cdr3_aa: CATGAGANYGYTF
cdr3_nt: TGTGCAACCGGGGCAGGGGCAAACTATGGCTACACCTTC

j_call: TRBJ2-2
clone_size: -
d_call: -
v_call: TRBV19
cdr3_aa: CASSIPRGATGELFF
cdr3_nt: TGTGCCAGTAGTATCCCCCGGGGGGCCACCGGGGAGCTGTTTTTT

j_call: TRBJ2-3
clone_size: -
d_call: -
v_call: TRBV5-4
cdr3_aa: CASSFAYPDTQYF
cdr3_nt: TGTGCCAGCAGCTTTGCGTACCCAGATACGCAGTATTTT

j_call: TRBJ2-3
clone_size: once
d_call: TRBD2
v_call: TRBV7-6
cdr3_aa: CASSLAMTSGGADTQYF
cdr3_nt: TGTGCCAGCAGCTTAGCTATGACTAGCGGGGGGGCAGATACGCAGTATTTT

j_call: TRBJ2-7
clone_size: -
d_call: -
v_call: TRBV5-4
cdr3_aa: CASSLGDKNYEQYF
cdr3_nt: TGTGCCAGCAGCCTGGGAGACAAAAACTACGAGCAGTACTTC

j_call: TRBJ1-3
clone_size: -
d_call: TRBD1
v_call: TRBV7-2
cdr3_aa: CASSLGTAGNTIYF
cdr3_nt: TGTGCCAGCAGCTTGGGGACAGCTGGAAACACCATATATTTT

j_call: TRBJ2-7
clone_size: -
d_call: TRBD1
v_call: TRBV6-5
cdr3_aa: CASSYTGQGAEQYF
cdr3_nt: TGTGCCAGCAGTTACACGGGACAGGGGGCCGAGCAGTACTTC

j_call: TRBJ2-3
clone_size: -
d_call: -
v_call: TRBV18
cdr3_aa: CASSPTGRRDTQYF
cdr3_nt: TGTGCCAGCTCTCCGACAGGAAGGCGAGATACGCAGTATTTT

j_call: TRBJ2-6
clone_size: -
d_call: TRBD2
v_call: TRBV2
cdr3_aa: CASKGAGGSGANVLTF
cdr3_nt: TGTGCCAGCAAGGGTGCGGGAGGGTCTGGGGCCAACGTCCTGACTTTC

j_call: TRBJ2-3
clone_size: -
d_call: TRBD2
v_call: TRBV7-6
cdr3_aa: CASSLRGGGAPDTQYF
cdr3_nt: TGTGCCAGCAGTCTTAGGGGCGGGGGGGCCCCAGATACGCAGTATTTT

j_call: TRBJ2-1
clone_size: -
d_call: -
v_call: TRBV5-4
cdr3_aa: CASSTDSNSYNEQFF
cdr3_nt: TGTGCCAGCAGCACTGACAGCAACTCCTACAATGAGCAGTTCTTC

j_call: TRBJ2-2
clone_size: -
d_call: -
v_call: TRBV7-9
cdr3_aa: CASSFVTGELFF
cdr3_nt: TGTGCCAGCAGCTTCGTGACCGGGGAGCTGTTTTTT

j_call: TRBJ1-1
clone_size: -
d_call: TRBD1
v_call: TRBV29-1
cdr3_aa: CSALTGGNTEAFF
cdr3_nt: TGCAGCGCACTGACAGGGGGGAACACTGAAGCTTTCTTT

j_call: TRBJ2-5
clone_size: -
d_call: TRBD1
v_call: TRBV7-2
cdr3_aa: CASSSDRGLETQYF
cdr3_nt: TGTGCCAGCAGCTCCGACAGGGGGCTCGAGACCCAGTACTTC

j_call: TRBJ2-7
clone_size: -
d_call: -
v_call: TRBV11-2
cdr3_aa: CASSPTEMSYEQYF
cdr3_nt: TGTGCCAGCAGCCCGACAGAAATGTCCTACGAGCAGTACTTC

j_call: TRBJ2-5
clone_size: -
d_call: -
v_call: TRBV28
cdr3_aa: CASSGLAAQYF
cdr3_nt: TGTGCCAGCAGTGGACTCGCGGCCCAGTACTTC

j_call: TRBJ1-5
clone_size: few
d_call: -
v_call: TRBV7-9
cdr3_aa: CASTKGGGSNQPQHF
cdr3_nt: TGTGCCAGCACCAAAGGGGGGGGAAGCAATCAGCCCCAGCATTTT